This paragraph covers one T cell receptor (beta chain) sequence. V lost 1 base and J 8 bases, leaving 11 bases between the germline ends. CDR1 and CDR2 from the germline V gene are SGHDT and YYEEEE. CDR3 length: 13 amino acids. This table comes from immunoSEQ multiplex PCR, and its TCRdb copy is limited to in-frame clones, with some not included. The sample has roughly 57,000 clones, roughly 95% seen once. This entry comes from a study of preoperative IRX-2 immunotherapy in early breast cancer. Treatment meaning: preoperative locoregional IRX-2 cytokine immunotherapy. The sample was taken from a patient treated with IRX-2 immunotherapy. This clonotype originated in a human donor with breast cancer. The chain combines TRBV5-6 with TRBJ2-3, with D possibly TRBD2 on 5 matching bases. The CDR3 here is CASSLMRAATQYF. In DNA, the CDR3 is TGTGCCAGCAGCTTGATGAGGGCGGCTACGCAGTATTTT.